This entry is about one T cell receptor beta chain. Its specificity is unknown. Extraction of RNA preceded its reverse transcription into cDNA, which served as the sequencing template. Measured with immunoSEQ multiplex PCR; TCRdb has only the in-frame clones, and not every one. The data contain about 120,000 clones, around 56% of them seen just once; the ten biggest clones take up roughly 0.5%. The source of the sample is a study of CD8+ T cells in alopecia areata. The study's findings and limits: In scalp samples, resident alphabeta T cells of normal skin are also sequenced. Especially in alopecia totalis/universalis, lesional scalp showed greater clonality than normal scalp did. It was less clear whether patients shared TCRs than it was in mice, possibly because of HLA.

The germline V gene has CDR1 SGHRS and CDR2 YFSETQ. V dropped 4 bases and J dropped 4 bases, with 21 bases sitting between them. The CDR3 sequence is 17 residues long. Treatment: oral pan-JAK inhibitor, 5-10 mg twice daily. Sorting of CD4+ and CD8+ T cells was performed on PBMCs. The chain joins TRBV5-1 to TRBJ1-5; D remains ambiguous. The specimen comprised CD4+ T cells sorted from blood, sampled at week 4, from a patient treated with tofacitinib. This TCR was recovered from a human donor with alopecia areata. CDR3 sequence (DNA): TGCGCCAGCAGCCCATTTCCGGCGGGGAGGGCAAATCAGCCCCAGCATTTT. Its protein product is CASSPFPAGRANQPQHF.